Each of the 18 T cell receptor beta chains below was sequenced from the same sample in a study of regulatory T cells in long-lasting Graves disease. TCR beta libraries were built with iRepertoire HTBI primers and Arm-PCR of CDR3 regions. TCRdb fed the multiplex PCR reads into MiXCR, producing one record per CDR3 protein. The sample consists of 200,000 to 250,000 distinct CDR3 sequences, about 19% of them appearing once. Time point denoted: newly diagnosed GD, antithyroid drugs for less than 3 months. PBMCs provided the RNA from which the TCR library was made. This same sample was also taken into another study, of T cells in Graves' hyperthyroidism and ophthalmopathy.

The sequencing used peripheral blood mononuclear cells (PBMCs), collected at new diagnosis, from a patient treated with antithyroid drugs. Receptors originate from a woman in her 30s with Graves disease.

In its sample, this clonotype was seen many times. The chain uses TRBV6-1 and TRBJ2-7, with D possibly TRBD1 on 6 matching bases. V lost 6 bases, J lost 2 bases, and 14 bases lay in between. The CDR3 consists of 14 residues. Germline V gives CDR1 MNHNS, CDR2 SASEGT. The CDR3 sequence: CASRGQGSAYEQYF. Here the CDR3 DNA reads TGTGCCAGCAGGGGGCAGGGGTCGGCCTACGAGCAGTACTTC.

The chain combines TRBV11-2 with TRBJ2-3, with D perhaps being TRBD1 or TRBD2 (5 bases each). The CDR3 covers 12 residues. V was trimmed by 8 bases and J by 6 bases, leaving 12 bases between them. Germline V CDR1 and CDR2: SGHAT, FQNNGV. The CDR3 protein is CASLGPGDTQYF. CDR3 bases: TGTGCCAGCTTGGGACCGGGGGATACGCAGTATTTT.

This clonotype was counted ten times or more. V usage is TRBV12-3 or TRBV12-4 and J usage is TRBJ1-1, with TRBD1 identical over 9 bases. There are 16 residues in the CDR3. Trimming at V came to 1 base and at J to 9 bases, leaving 12 bases not matched to a gene. CDR3 amino acids: CASSLGDRADWGKAFF. CDR3 bases: TGTGCCAGCAGTTTAGGGGACAGGGCTGACTGGGGGAAAGCTTTCTTT.

This clonotype occurred many times. The chain joins TRBV19 to TRBJ1-1; possibly TRBD1 for D (6 bases). V lost 10 bases and J lost 4, with 22 bases in between. This CDR3 is 15 amino acids long. CDR1 and CDR2 (germline): LNHDA, SQIVND (reference sequence). CDR3 in amino acids: CAKLEGRGGSTEAFF. For the CDR3, the DNA is TGTGCCAAACTCGAGGGCAGGGGAGGGTCCACTGAAGCTTTCTTT.

This rearrangement joins TRBV10-3 to TRBJ2-7, with TRBD1 matching 7 bases. V was clipped by 10 bases and J by 0 bases; unmatched bases: 12. The CDR3 has 15 amino acids. The germline gives CDR1 ENHRY, CDR2 SYGVKD. The CDR3 nucleotides are TGTGCCACAGGGAATGCATGGGACAGCTCCTACGAGCAGTACTTC. Translating gives CATGNAWDSSYEQYF.

The table lists this clonotype with many counts. This chain uses TRBV11-2 with TRBJ2-2, with 11 bases fitting TRBD2. Germline CDR1 is SGHAT and CDR2 is FQNNGV. The CDR3 has 14 amino acids. The CDR3 DNA reads as TGTGCGTCCGGACTAGCGGGTAACACCGGGGAGCTGTTTTTT. Residues: CASGLAGNTGELFF.

With regard to this clonotype: This sequence may be a read error, since a much larger clone differs from it by one base. The chain couples TRBV7-9 to TRBJ1-3; D call uncertain. This CDR3 is 13 amino acids long. Deletions cut 5 bases from V and 2 bases from J, with 7 bases between. Germline values: CDR1 SEHNR, CDR2 FQNEAQ (reference sequence). CDR3 DNA sequence: TGTGCCAGCAGCATAGGAGCTGGAAACACCATATATTTT. Amino acids: CASSIGAGNTIYF.

This clonotype has a count of ten or more. The gene calls are TRBV9 and TRBJ2-1; TRBD2 matches at 7 bases. Trimming cost V 6 bases and J 0 bases; bases outside gene matches: 6. This CDR3 has 15 amino acids. Germline CDR1 and CDR2: SGDLS and YYNGEE. This chain's CDR3 is CASTNGDYSYNEQFF. CDR3 bases: TGTGCCAGCACCAACGGGGACTACTCCTACAATGAGCAGTTCTTC.

This clonotype was seen repeatedly, ten times or more. The chain links TRBV30 to TRBJ2-7, with D possibly TRBD1 on 6 matching bases. Looked up from germline, CDR1 is GTSNPN and CDR2 is SVGIG (reference sequence). With 2 bases removed from V and 2 bases from J, the gap between germline ends came to 13 bases. The CDR3 length is 14 residues. CDR3 residues: CAWSTGRRAYEQYF. CDR3 coding DNA: TGTGCCTGGAGTACAGGGCGAAGGGCCTACGAGCAGTACTTC.

This sequence joins TRBV6-2 or TRBV6-3 and TRBJ2-3; 10 nucleotides match TRBD2. The better agreement between TRBJ2-7 and the DNA end casts doubt on the J call. This CDR3 region has 14 residues. CDR1 is MNHEY, CDR2 SVGEGT, per germline. The CDR3, as DNA: TGTGCCAGCAGCCAGACTAGCGGGCGCTACGAGCAGTACTTC. Its protein is CASSQTSGRYEQYF.

This clonotype came up many times. V gene TRBV30 combines with J gene TRBJ1-2; the D is unclear. The germline V and J ends were trimmed by 4 bases and 1 base, with 19 bases remaining between them. The CDR3 totals 16 residues. In germline, CDR1 is GTSNPN, CDR2 SVGIG (reference sequence). For the CDR3, the DNA is TGTGCCTGGAACCGCCGCAGGTACAACTATAACTATGGCTACACCTTC. This encodes CAWNRRRYNYNYGYTF. Supplemented by reference TRBV30 and TRBJ1-2, the full variable domain reads SQTIHQWPATLVQPVGSPLSLECTVEGTSNPNLYWYRQAAGRGLQLLFYSVGIGQISSEVPQNLSASRPQDRQFILSSKKLLLSDSGFYLCAWNRRRYNYNYGYTFGSGTRLTVV.

This clonotype was recorded many times. The J gene is TRBJ1-3, the V gene TRBV12-3 or TRBV12-4; TRBD1 is a possible D gene (6 bases). The CDR3 consists of 14 residues. V was trimmed by 3 bases and J by 2 bases, leaving 8 bases between them. The CDR3 sequence is CASSFWDTGNTIYF. CDR3 in DNA: TGTGCCAGCAGTTTCTGGGACACTGGAAACACCATATATTTT.

J is TRBJ2-7 and V is TRBV25-1; the D gene is possibly TRBD1 (6 bases). Trimming removed 3 bases at V and 6 bases at J, with 12 bases between. The CDR3 runs 13 residues. CDR1 is MGHDK and CDR2 is SYGVNS in the germline V gene. The CDR3: CASSEAGVGEQYF. The CDR3 bases are TGTGCCAGCAGTGAGGCAGGGGTGGGCGAGCAGTACTTC.

J is TRBJ2-7 and V is TRBV4-2; 11 bases are a match to TRBD2. This CDR3 region has 16 residues. Germline CDR1 and CDR2: LGHNA and YNFKEQ. V gave up 1 base and J gave up 3 bases; unmatched junction bases: 5. The CDR3 DNA follows: TGTGCCAGCAGCCAAGCTTTTACTAGCGGGAGCTACGAGCAGTACTTC. Translated, it gives CASSQAFTSGSYEQYF.

At least ten counts were recorded for this clonotype. The chain joins TRBV11-2 to TRBJ2-7, with D uncertain. The V gene lost 3 bases and the J gene lost 3 bases, with 15 bases spanning the gap. The CDR3 length is 15 residues. Germline-derived CDR1 and CDR2 are SGHAT and FQNNGV. DNA of the CDR3: TGTGCCAGCAGCTTTCAAGGCGGCCTCGGCTACGAGCAGTACTTC. Translating gives CASSFQGGLGYEQYF.

This clonotype was counted a few times. V usage is TRBV4-2 and J usage is TRBJ2-1; tentatively, D is TRBD1 or TRBD2 (6 bases each). V lost 0 bases and J lost 9, with 12 bases in between. Germline V gives CDR1 LGHNA, CDR2 YNFKEQ. The CDR3 runs to 14 residues. CDR3 sequence reads: CASSQDLGGREQFF. In DNA form, the CDR3 reads TGTGCCAGCAGCCAAGATTTAGGGGGGCGTGAGCAGTTCTTC.

This clonotype has ten or more counts. V and J are TRBV27 and TRBJ1-5; perhaps TRBD1 as D (6 bases). The germline CDR1 and CDR2 sequences are MNHEY and SMNVEV (reference sequence). V lost 5 bases to trimming and J lost 6 bases, with 14 bases between them. This CDR3 region has 14 residues. For the CDR3, the DNA is TGTGCCAGCAGTCTAAAGGGGGGGGCTCAGCCCCAGCATTTT. This gives the protein CASSLKGGAQPQHF.

This clonotype was picked up many times. The chain carries TRBV30 and TRBJ2-5; 7 positions match TRBD2. The V segment lost 4 bases and the J segment 1 base; nucleotides outside the gene matches: 9. The CDR3 spans 15 residues. CDR1 is GTSNPN, CDR2 SVGIG, per germline (reference sequence). CDR3 residues: CAWIASGDAQETQYF. As DNA, the CDR3 is TGTGCCTGGATTGCTAGCGGAGACGCCCAAGAGACCCAGTACTTC.